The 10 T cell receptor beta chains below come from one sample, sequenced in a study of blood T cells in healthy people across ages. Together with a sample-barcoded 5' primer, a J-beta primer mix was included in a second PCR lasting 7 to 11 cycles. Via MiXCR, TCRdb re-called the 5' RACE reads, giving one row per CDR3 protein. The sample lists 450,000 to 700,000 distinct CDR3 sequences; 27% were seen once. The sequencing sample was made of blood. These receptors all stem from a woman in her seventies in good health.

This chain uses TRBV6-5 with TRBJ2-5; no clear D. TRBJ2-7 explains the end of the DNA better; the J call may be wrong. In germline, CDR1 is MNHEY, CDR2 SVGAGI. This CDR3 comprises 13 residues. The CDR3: CASSYSSELEQYF. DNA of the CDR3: TGTGCCAGCAGTTACTCTAGTGAACTCGAGCAGTACTTC.

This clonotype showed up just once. The DNA for the CDR3 is TGCAGTGCTGGCCCCGGGAATGGTGAAAAACTGTTTTTT. Translation: CSAGPGNGEKLFF. The V call is TRBV20-1, the J call TRBJ1-4; unclear D gene. This CDR3 is 13 amino acids long. Per germline, CDR1 DFQATT and CDR2 SNEGSKA (reference sequence). With 5 bases removed from V and 7 bases from J, the gap between germline ends came to 14 bases.

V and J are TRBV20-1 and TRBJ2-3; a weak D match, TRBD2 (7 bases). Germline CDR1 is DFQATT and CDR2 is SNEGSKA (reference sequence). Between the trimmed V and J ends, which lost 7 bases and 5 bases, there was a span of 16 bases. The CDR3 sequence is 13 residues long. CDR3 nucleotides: TGCAGTGGCGGAGGGGGGGGGGTAGATACGCAGTATTTT. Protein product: CSGGGGGVDTQYF.

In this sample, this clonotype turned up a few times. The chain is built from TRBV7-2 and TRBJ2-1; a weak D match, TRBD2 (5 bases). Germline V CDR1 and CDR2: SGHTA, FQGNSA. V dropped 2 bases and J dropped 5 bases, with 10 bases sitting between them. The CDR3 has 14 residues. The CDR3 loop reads CASSLSHSDNEQFF. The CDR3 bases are TGTGCCAGCAGCTTATCCCATAGCGACAATGAGCAGTTCTTC. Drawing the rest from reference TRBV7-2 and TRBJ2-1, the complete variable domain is GAGVSQSPSNKVTEKGKDVELRCDPISGHTALYWYRQSLGQGLEFLIYFQGNSAPDKSGLPSDRFSAERTGGSVSTLTIQRTQQEDSAVYLCASSLSHSDNEQFFGPGTRLTVL.

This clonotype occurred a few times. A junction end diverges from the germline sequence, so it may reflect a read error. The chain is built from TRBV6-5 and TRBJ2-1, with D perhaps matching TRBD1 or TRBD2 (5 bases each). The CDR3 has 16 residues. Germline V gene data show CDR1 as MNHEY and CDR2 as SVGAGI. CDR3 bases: TGTGCCAGCAGTTACTCGGTAGAGGGGACCCGCCTCAGGCTGTACTTC. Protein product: CASSYSVEGTRLRLYF.

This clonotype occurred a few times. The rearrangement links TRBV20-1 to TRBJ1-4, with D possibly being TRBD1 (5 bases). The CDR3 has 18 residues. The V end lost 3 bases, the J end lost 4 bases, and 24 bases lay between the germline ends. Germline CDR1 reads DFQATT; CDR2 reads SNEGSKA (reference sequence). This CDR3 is CSARMDTDHVPFNEKLFF. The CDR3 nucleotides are TGCAGTGCTAGGATGGACACAGATCACGTACCATTTAATGAAAAACTGTTTTTT.

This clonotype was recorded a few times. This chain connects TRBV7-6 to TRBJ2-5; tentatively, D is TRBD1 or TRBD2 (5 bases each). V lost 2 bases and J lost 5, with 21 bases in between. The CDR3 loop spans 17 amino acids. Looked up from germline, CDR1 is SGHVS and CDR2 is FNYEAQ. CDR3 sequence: CASSLFSRAGSRETQYF. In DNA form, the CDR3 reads TGTGCCAGCAGCTTATTCTCTCGGGCAGGGAGTAGGGAGACCCAGTACTTC.

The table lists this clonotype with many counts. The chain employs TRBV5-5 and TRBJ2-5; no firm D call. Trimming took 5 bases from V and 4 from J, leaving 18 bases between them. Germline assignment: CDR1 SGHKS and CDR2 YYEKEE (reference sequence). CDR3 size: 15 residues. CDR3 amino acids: CASSPLTRIRETQYF. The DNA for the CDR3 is TGTGCCAGCAGTCCCCTGACTCGGATCAGAGAGACCCAGTACTTC.

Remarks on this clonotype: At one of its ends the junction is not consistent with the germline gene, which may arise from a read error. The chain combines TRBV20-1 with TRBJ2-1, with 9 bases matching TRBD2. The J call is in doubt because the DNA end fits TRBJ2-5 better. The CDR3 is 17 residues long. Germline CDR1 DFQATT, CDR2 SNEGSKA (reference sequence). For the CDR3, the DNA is TGCAGTGCTCGAGATCCGAACAGCGGGGGGATCCAAGAGACCCAGTACTTC. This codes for CSARDPNSGGIQETQYF.

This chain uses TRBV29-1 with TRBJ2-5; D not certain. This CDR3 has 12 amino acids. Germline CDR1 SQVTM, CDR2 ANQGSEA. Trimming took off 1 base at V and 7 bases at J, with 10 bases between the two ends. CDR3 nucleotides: TGCAGCGTTGAAGGGCAGGTTCGGACCCAGTACTTC. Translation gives CSVEGQVRTQYF.